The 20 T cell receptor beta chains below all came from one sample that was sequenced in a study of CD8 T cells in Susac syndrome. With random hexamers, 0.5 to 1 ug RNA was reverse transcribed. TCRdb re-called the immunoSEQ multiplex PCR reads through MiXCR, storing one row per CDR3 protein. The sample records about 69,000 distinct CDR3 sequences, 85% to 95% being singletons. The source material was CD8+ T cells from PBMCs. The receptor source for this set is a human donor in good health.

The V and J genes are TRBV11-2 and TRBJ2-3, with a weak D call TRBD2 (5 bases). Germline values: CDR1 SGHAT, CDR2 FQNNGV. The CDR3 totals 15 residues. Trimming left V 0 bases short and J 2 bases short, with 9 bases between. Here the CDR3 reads CASSLDRGSTDTQYF. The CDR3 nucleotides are TGTGCCAGCAGCTTAGATCGGGGTTCCACAGATACGCAGTATTTT.

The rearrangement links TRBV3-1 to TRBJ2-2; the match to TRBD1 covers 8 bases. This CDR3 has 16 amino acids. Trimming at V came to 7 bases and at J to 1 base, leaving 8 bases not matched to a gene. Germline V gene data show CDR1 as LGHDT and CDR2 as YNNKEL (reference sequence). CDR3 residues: CASTEGDRRNTGELFF. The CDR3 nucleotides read TGTGCCAGCACCGAAGGGGACAGGAGGAACACCGGGGAGCTGTTTTTT.

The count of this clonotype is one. CDR3 nucleotides: TGTGCCAGCAGCTTACTCCCGGGCGAGGGCACAGATACGCAGTATTTT. It yields the protein CASSLLPGEGTDTQYF. J is TRBJ2-3 and V is TRBV7-9; D remains ambiguous. V lost 2 bases and J lost 1, with 13 bases in between. The germline CDR1 and CDR2 sequences are SEHNR and FQNEAQ (reference sequence). This CDR3 is 16 amino acids long.

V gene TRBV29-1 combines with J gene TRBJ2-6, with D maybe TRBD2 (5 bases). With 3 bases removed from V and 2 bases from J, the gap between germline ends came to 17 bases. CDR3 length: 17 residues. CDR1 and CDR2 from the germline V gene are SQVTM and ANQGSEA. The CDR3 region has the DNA TGCAGCGTTGACAAGGCCCCATGGGAGCCTGGGGCCAACGTCCTGACTTTC. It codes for CSVDKAPWEPGANVLTF.

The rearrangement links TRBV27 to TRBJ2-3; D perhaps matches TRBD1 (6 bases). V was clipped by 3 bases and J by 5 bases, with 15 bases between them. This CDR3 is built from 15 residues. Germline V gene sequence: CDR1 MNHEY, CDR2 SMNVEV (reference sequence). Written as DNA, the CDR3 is TGTGCCAGCAGTTTGGGGGCAGGGCTTAGAGATACGCAGTATTTT. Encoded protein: CASSLGAGLRDTQYF.

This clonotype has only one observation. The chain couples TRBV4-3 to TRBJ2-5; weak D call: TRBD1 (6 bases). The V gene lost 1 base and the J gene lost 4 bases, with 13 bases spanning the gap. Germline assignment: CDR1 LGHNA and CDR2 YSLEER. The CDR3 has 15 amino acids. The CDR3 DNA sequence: TGCGCCAGCAGCCAAGTATGGGGACAAGGAGAGACCCAGTACTTC. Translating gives CASSQVWGQGETQYF.

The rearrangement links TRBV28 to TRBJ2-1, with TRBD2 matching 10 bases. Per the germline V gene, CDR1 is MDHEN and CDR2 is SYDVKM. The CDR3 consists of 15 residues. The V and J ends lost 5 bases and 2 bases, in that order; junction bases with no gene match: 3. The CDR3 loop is CASSTSGGAYNEQFF. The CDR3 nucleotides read TGTGCCAGCAGTACCAGCGGGGGGGCCTACAATGAGCAGTTCTTC.

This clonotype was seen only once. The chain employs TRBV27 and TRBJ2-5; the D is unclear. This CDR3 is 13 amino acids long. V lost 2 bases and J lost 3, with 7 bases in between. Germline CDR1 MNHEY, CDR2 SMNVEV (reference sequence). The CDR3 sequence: CASSLKSEETQYF. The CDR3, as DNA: TGTGCCAGCAGTTTAAAGAGCGAAGAGACCCAGTACTTC.

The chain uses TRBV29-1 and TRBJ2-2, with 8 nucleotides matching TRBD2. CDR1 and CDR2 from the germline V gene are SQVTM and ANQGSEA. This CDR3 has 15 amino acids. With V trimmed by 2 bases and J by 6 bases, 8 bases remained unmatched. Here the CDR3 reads CSVEIRGGSAGELFF. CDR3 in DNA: TGCAGCGTTGAAATCCGGGGGGGCTCGGCCGGGGAGCTGTTTTTT.

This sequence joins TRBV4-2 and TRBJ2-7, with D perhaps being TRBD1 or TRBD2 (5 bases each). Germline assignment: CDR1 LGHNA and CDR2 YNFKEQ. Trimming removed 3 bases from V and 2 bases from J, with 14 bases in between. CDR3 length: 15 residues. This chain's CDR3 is CASSHPGRGTYEQYF. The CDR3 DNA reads TGTGCCAGCAGCCACCCGGGACGGGGAACCTACGAGCAGTACTTC.

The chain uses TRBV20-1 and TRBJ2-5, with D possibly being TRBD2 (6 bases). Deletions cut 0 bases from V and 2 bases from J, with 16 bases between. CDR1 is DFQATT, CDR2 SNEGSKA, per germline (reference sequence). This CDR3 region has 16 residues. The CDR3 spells CSARDLRETLQETQYF. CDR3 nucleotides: TGCAGTGCTAGAGATCTACGGGAGACATTACAAGAGACCCAGTACTTC.

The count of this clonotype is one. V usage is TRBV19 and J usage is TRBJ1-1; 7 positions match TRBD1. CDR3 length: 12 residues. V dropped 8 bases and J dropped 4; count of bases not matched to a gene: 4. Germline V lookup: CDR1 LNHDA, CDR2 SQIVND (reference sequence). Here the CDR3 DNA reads TGTGCCAGTGGTCAGGGGGTCACTGAAGCTTTCTTT. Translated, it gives CASGQGVTEAFF.

The CDR3 is CASSEAAGAAKNIQYF. CDR3 sequence (DNA): TGCGCCAGCAGTGAGGCCGCGGGGGCCGCCAAAAACATTCAGTACTTC. The rearrangement links TRBV10-2 to TRBJ2-4, with D possibly being TRBD2 (7 bases). The CDR3 runs to 16 residues. V was shortened by 2 bases and J by 1 base, with 12 bases between the two germline ends. Germline CDR1 is WSHSY and CDR2 is SAAADI.

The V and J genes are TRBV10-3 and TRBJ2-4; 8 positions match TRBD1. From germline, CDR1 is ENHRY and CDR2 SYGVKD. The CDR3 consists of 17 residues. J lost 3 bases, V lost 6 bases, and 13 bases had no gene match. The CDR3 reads CAIRDPGQDSGKNIQYF. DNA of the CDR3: TGTGCCATCAGAGATCCGGGACAGGACTCGGGCAAAAACATTCAGTACTTC.

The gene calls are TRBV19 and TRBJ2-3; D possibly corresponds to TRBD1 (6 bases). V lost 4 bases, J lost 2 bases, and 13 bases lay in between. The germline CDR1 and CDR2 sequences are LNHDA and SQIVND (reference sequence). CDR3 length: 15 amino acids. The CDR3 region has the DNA TGTGCCAGTAGTAAGGGACAACCTCCCACAGATACGCAGTATTTT. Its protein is CASSKGQPPTDTQYF.

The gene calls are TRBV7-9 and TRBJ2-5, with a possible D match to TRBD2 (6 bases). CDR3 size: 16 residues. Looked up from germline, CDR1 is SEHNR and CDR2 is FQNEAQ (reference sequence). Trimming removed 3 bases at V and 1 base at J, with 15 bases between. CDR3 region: CASSLAGGSFQETQYF. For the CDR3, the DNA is TGTGCCAGCAGCTTGGCCGGGGGATCGTTCCAAGAGACCCAGTACTTC.

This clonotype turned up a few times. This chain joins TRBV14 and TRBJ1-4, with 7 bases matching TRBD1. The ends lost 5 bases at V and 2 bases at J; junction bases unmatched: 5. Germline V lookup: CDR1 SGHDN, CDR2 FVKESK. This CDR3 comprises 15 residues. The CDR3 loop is CASSSTGVTNEKLFF. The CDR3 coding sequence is TGTGCCAGCAGCTCAACAGGGGTTACTAATGAAAAACTGTTTTTT.

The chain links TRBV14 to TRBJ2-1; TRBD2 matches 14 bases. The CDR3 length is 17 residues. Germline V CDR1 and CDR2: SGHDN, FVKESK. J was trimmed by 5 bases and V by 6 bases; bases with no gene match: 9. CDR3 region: CASSHIPGLAGDNEQFF. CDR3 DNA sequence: TGTGCCAGCAGTCACATCCCGGGACTAGCGGGGGACAATGAGCAGTTCTTC.

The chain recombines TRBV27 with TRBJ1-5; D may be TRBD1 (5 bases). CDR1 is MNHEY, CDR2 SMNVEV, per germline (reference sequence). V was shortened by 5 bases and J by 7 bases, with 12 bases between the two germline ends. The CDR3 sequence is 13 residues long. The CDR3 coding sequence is TGTGCCAGCAGTGGGCCGGGGGAGCAGCCCCAGCATTTT. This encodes CASSGPGEQPQHF.

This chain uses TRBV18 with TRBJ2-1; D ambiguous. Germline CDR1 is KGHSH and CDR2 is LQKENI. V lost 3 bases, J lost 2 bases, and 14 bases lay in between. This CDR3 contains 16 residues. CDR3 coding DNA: TGTGCCAGCTCACCTAGCCCAAGTCCCACCTACAATGAGCAGTTCTTC. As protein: CASSPSPSPTYNEQFF. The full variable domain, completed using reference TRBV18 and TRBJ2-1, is NAGVMQNPRHLVRRRGQEARLRCSPMKGHSHVYWYRQLPEEGLKFMVYLQKENIIDESGMPKERFSAEFPKEGPSILRIQQVVRGDSAAYFCASSPSPSPTYNEQFFGPGTRLTVL.